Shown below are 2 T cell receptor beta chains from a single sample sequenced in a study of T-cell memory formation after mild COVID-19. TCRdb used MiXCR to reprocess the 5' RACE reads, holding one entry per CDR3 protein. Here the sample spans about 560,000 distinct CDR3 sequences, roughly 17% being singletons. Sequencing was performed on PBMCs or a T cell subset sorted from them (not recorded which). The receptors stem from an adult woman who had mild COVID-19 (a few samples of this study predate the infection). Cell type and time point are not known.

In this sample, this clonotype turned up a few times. The CDR3: CATSDPHGTGKGYTF. The DNA for the CDR3 is TGTGCCACCAGTGACCCACACGGGACAGGGAAAGGCTACACCTTC. The rearrangement uses TRBV24-1 and TRBJ1-2; 9 bases align to TRBD1. Germline loops: CDR1 KGHDR, CDR2 SFDVKD. The CDR3 runs to 15 residues. Losses at the gene ends were 4 bases for V and 8 bases for J; bases not matched to a gene: 10.

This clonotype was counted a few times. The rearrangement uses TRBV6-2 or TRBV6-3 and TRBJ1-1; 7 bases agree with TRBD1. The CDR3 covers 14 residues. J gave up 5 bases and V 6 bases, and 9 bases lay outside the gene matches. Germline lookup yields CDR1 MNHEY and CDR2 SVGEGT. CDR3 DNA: TGTGCCAGCAGCCGGACAGGCGGGTGGACTGAAGCTTTCTTT. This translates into CASSRTGGWTEAFF.